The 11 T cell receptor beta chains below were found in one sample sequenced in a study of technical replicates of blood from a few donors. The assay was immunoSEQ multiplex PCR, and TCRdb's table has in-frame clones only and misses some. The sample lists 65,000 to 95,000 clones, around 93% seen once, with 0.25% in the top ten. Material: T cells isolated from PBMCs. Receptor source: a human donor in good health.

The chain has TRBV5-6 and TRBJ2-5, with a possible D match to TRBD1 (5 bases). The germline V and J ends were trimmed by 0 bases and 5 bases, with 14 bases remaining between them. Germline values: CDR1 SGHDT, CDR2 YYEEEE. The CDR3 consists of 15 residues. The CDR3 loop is CASSLVVGVGETQYF. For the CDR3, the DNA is TGTGCCAGCAGCTTGGTGGTAGGGGTTGGGGAGACCCAGTACTTC.

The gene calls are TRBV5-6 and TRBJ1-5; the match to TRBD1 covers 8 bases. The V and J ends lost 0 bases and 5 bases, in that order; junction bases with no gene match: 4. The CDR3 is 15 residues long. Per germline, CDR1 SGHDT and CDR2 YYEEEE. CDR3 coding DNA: TGTGCCAGCAGCTTGGCGACAGGGGAGGATCAGCCCCAGCATTTT. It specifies CASSLATGEDQPQHF.

The CDR3 reads CASSLTGMGDEKLFF. CDR3 sequence (DNA): TGTGCCAGCAGTTTAACAGGGATGGGAGATGAAAAACTGTTTTTT. The chain has TRBV27 and TRBJ1-4, with D possibly matching TRBD1 (6 bases). Germline V lookup: CDR1 MNHEY, CDR2 SMNVEV (reference sequence). The CDR3 has 15 amino acids. Trimming stripped 2 bases from V and 6 bases from J, with 13 bases between.

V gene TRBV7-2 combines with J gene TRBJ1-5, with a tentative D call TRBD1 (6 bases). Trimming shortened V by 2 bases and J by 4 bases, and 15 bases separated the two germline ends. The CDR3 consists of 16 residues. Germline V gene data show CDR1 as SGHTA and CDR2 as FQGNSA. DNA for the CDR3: TGTGCCAGCAGCTTAATGGCAGGGGCTCCTAATCAGCCCCAGCATTTT. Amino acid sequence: CASSLMAGAPNQPQHF. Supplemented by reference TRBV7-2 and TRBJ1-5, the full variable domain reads GAGVSQSPSNKVTEKGKDVELRCDPISGHTALYWYRQSLGQGLEFLIYFQGNSAPDKSGLPSDRFSAERTGGSVSTLTIQRTQQEDSAVYLCASSLMAGAPNQPQHFGDGTRLSIL.

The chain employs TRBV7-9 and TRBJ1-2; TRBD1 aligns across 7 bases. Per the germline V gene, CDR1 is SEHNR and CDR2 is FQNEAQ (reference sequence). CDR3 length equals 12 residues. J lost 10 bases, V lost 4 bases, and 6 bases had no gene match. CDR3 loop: CASSSQGVDYTF. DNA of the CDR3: TGTGCCAGCAGCTCGCAGGGGGTGGACTACACCTTC.

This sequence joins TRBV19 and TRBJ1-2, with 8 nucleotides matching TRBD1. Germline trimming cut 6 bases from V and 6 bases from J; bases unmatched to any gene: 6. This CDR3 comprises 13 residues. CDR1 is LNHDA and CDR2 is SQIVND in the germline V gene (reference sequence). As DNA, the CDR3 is TGTGCCAGTAGCGAGGACAGGGAGGATGGCTACACCTTC. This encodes CASSEDREDGYTF.

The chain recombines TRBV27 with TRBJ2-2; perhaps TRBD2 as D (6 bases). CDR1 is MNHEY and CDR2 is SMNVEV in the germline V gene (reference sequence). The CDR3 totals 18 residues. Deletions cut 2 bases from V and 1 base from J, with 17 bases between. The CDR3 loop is CASSLGGLTYKNTGELFF. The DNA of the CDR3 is TGTGCCAGCAGTTTAGGAGGGCTCACCTACAAGAACACCGGGGAGCTGTTTTTT.

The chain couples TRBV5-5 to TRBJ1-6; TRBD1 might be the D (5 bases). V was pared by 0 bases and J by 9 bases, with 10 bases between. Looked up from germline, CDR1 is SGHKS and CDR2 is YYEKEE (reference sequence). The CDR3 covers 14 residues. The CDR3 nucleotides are TGTGCCAGCAGCTTGGGACAGACGGTTTCACCCCTCCACTTT. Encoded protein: CASSLGQTVSPLHF.

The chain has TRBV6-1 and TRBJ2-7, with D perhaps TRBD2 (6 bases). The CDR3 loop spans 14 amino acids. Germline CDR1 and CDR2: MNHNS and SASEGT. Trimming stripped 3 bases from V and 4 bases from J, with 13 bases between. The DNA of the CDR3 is TGTGCCAGCAGTGACCCTAAGACTAGTTACGAGCAGTACTTC. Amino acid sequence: CASSDPKTSYEQYF.

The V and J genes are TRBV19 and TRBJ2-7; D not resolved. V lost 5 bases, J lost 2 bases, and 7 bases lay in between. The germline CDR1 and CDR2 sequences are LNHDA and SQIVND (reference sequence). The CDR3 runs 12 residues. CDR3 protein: CASSPSPYEQYF. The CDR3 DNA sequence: TGTGCCAGTAGTCCCAGTCCCTACGAGCAGTACTTC.

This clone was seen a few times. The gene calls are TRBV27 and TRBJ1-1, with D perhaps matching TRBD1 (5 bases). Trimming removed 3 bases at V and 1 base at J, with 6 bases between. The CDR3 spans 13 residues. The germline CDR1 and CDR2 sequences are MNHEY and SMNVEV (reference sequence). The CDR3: CASSLGQNTEAFF. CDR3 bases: TGTGCCAGCAGTTTGGGGCAGAACACTGAAGCTTTCTTT.